These T cell receptor beta chains were read from a single sample in a study of OX40 agonist ivuxolimab in advanced cancers. Assay: immunoSEQ multiplex PCR; the TCRdb copy retains only in-frame clones and omits some. The profile covers roughly 76,000 clones, with approximately 88% appearing a single time and around 4.3% taken by the ten largest. The sample in question was CD4+ or CD8+ T cells sorted from blood, obtained in a trial of the OX40 agonist ivuxolimab. These receptors all come from an adult with an advanced solid tumor such as melanoma, head and neck, liver or kidney cancer. The CDR3 runs from the conserved cysteine through the conserved F or W. Each record gives: J gene, D gene, clone size, V gene, CDR3 protein, CDR3 DNA. A D gene is named only where the DNA matches it firmly. Clone size is not always given. Where it is, it says once, few, many or a class for expanded clones.

j_gene: TRBJ2-5; d_gene: NA; abundance: NA; v_gene: TRBV10-2; CDR3aa: CASSPNQETQYF; CDR3nt: TGCGCCAGCTCCCCTAATCAAGAGACCCAGTACTTC
j_gene: TRBJ2-5; d_gene: TRBD2; abundance: NA; v_gene: TRBV4-2; CDR3aa: CASSLSGSEETQYF; CDR3nt: TGTGCCAGCAGCCTTAGCGGGAGTGAAGAGACCCAGTACTTC
j_gene: TRBJ1-3; d_gene: NA; abundance: NA; v_gene: TRBV30; CDR3aa: CACSFRGGADLYF; CDR3nt: TGTGCCTGCAGCTTTCGTGGGGGAGCGGATCTATATTTT
j_gene: TRBJ2-7; d_gene: NA; abundance: few; v_gene: TRBV10-3; CDR3aa: CAVRGSMAYEQYF; CDR3nt: TGTGCCGTACGAGGGAGTATGGCCTACGAGCAGTACTTC
j_gene: TRBJ2-1; d_gene: NA; abundance: NA; v_gene: TRBV5-1; CDR3aa: CASSLEGEQFF; CDR3nt: TGCGCCAGCAGCTTGGAGGGTGAGCAGTTCTTC
j_gene: TRBJ2-2; d_gene: TRBD2; abundance: NA; v_gene: TRBV19; CDR3aa: CASSIRYLAGNTGELFF; CDR3nt: TGTGCCAGTAGTATTAGGTATCTAGCGGGGAACACCGGGGAGCTGTTTTTT
j_gene: TRBJ2-2; d_gene: TRBD2; abundance: NA; v_gene: TRBV7-6; CDR3aa: CASSSSGTGELFF; CDR3nt: TGTGCCAGCAGTTCTAGCGGGACCGGGGAGCTGTTTTTT
j_gene: TRBJ2-1; d_gene: NA; abundance: NA; v_gene: TRBV29-1; CDR3aa: CSVEDRGDQAKKFF; CDR3nt: TGCAGCGTTGAAGATAGGGGCGACCAGGCCAAGAAGTTCTTC
j_gene: TRBJ1-1; d_gene: TRBD1; abundance: NA; v_gene: TRBV2; CDR3aa: CASKNQGVTEAFF; CDR3nt: TGTGCCAGCAAGAATCAGGGGGTCACTGAAGCTTTCTTT
j_gene: TRBJ1-6; d_gene: NA; abundance: NA; v_gene: TRBV4-1; CDR3aa: CASSQANFLGPPGPLHF; CDR3nt: TGCGCCAGCAGCCAGGCTAACTTCCTAGGGCCCCCCGGCCCCCTCCACTTT
j_gene: TRBJ1-1; d_gene: NA; abundance: few; v_gene: TRBV2; CDR3aa: CASSAQGNTEAFF; CDR3nt: TGTGCCAGCAGTGCCCAGGGGAACACTGAAGCTTTCTTT
j_gene: TRBJ2-3; d_gene: NA; abundance: NA; v_gene: TRBV18; CDR3aa: CASSPPGSDTQYF; CDR3nt: TGTGCCAGCTCACCACCTGGTTCAGATACGCAGTATTTT
j_gene: TRBJ2-2; d_gene: TRBD2; abundance: once; v_gene: TRBV19; CDR3aa: CASSTGLAGVRTGELFF; CDR3nt: TGTGCCAGTAGTACGGGACTAGCGGGAGTTCGGACCGGGGAGCTGTTTTTT
j_gene: TRBJ1-2; d_gene: TRBD1; abundance: NA; v_gene: TRBV6-5; CDR3aa: CASSVWGTGVDGYTF; CDR3nt: TGTGCCAGCAGTGTATGGGGGACAGGGGTTGATGGCTACACCTTC
j_gene: TRBJ1-3; d_gene: NA; abundance: once; v_gene: TRBV7-6; CDR3aa: CASSLGGSGNTIYF; CDR3nt: TGTGCCAGCAGCTTGGGGGGATCCGGAAACACCATATATTTT
j_gene: TRBJ2-5; d_gene: TRBD2; abundance: NA; v_gene: TRBV7-2; CDR3aa: CASSSSGGPQETQYF; CDR3nt: TGTGCCAGCAGCTCAAGCGGGGGCCCTCAAGAGACCCAGTACTTC
j_gene: TRBJ1-1; d_gene: NA; abundance: NA; v_gene: TRBV28; CDR3aa: CASSLQKGGVAEAFF; CDR3nt: TGTGCCAGCAGTTTGCAGAAAGGGGGAGTGGCTGAAGCTTTCTTT
j_gene: TRBJ2-2; d_gene: NA; abundance: NA; v_gene: TRBV6-6; CDR3aa: CASTKTGGVNTGELFF; CDR3nt: TGTGCCAGCACCAAAACCGGGGGAGTAAACACCGGGGAGCTGTTTTTT
j_gene: TRBJ2-7; d_gene: TRBD2; abundance: few; v_gene: TRBV7-2; CDR3aa: CASSSTSGSSYEQYF; CDR3nt: TGTGCCAGCAGCTCCACTAGCGGGAGTTCCTACGAGCAGTACTTC
j_gene: TRBJ2-7; d_gene: TRBD2; abundance: NA; v_gene: TRBV7-6; CDR3aa: CASSSIAGSEQYF; CDR3nt: TGTGCCAGCAGCTCCATAGCGGGATCCGAGCAGTACTTC
j_gene: TRBJ2-7; d_gene: TRBD2; abundance: NA; v_gene: TRBV28; CDR3aa: CASSLRLAGEEQYF; CDR3nt: TGTGCCAGCAGTTTACGCCTAGCGGGAGAGGAGCAGTACTTC
j_gene: TRBJ2-7; d_gene: NA; abundance: NA; v_gene: TRBV19; CDR3aa: CASSIAATHRVNSYEQYF; CDR3nt: TGTGCCAGTAGTATAGCAGCAACCCACAGGGTCAACTCCTACGAGCAGTACTTC
j_gene: TRBJ1-1; d_gene: NA; abundance: NA; v_gene: TRBV6-5; CDR3aa: CASSYGGGRARLGAFF; CDR3nt: TGTGCCAGCAGTTACGGGGGGGGCAGGGCCCGGCTGGGAGCTTTCTTT
j_gene: TRBJ2-1; d_gene: NA; abundance: few; v_gene: TRBV27; CDR3aa: CASGTAAYNEQFF; CDR3nt: TGTGCCAGCGGGACGGCGGCCTACAATGAGCAGTTCTTC
j_gene: TRBJ2-7; d_gene: NA; abundance: few; v_gene: TRBV6-1; CDR3aa: CASSVLGYEQYF; CDR3nt: TGTGCCAGCAGTGTCCTAGGGTACGAGCAGTACTTC
j_gene: TRBJ1-1; d_gene: NA; abundance: NA; v_gene: TRBV30; CDR3aa: CAWTRGRSEAFF; CDR3nt: TGTGCCTGGACGAGGGGTCGGTCTGAAGCTTTCTTT
j_gene: TRBJ2-3; d_gene: NA; abundance: NA; v_gene: TRBV25-1; CDR3aa: CASSEYITAHAVDTQYF; CDR3nt: TGTGCCAGCAGTGAATATATTACAGCGCATGCAGTGGATACGCAGTATTTT
j_gene: TRBJ2-2; d_gene: TRBD2; abundance: NA; v_gene: TRBV5-4; CDR3aa: CASRRGLAGVGGELFF; CDR3nt: TGTGCCAGCAGACGGGGACTAGCGGGAGTAGGCGGGGAGCTGTTTTTT
j_gene: TRBJ2-2; d_gene: TRBD1; abundance: NA; v_gene: TRBV7-4; CDR3aa: CASSSGTGSTGELFF; CDR3nt: TGTGCCAGCAGCTCCGGGACAGGGAGCACCGGGGAGCTGTTTTTT
j_gene: TRBJ2-7; d_gene: TRBD1; abundance: NA; v_gene: TRBV10-3; CDR3aa: CAIMGTGGYEQYF; CDR3nt: TGTGCCATCATGGGTACAGGGGGCTACGAGCAGTACTTC
j_gene: TRBJ1-1; d_gene: NA; abundance: NA; v_gene: TRBV21-1; CDR3aa: CASSKTGTEDTEAFF; CDR3nt: TGTGCCAGCAGCAAAACCGGGACAGAGGACACTGAAGCTTTCTTT
j_gene: TRBJ2-3; d_gene: NA; abundance: NA; v_gene: TRBV7-2; CDR3aa: CASSLAGTRGTDTQYF; CDR3nt: TGTGCCAGCAGCTTAGCCGGGACACGGGGGACAGATACGCAGTATTTT
j_gene: TRBJ1-1; d_gene: TRBD1; abundance: NA; v_gene: TRBV11-3; CDR3aa: CASSLGGQENTEAFF; CDR3nt: TGTGCCAGCAGCTTAGGGGGACAGGAGAACACTGAAGCTTTCTTT
j_gene: TRBJ1-4; d_gene: NA; abundance: NA; v_gene: TRBV15; CDR3aa: CATSRDGRANEKLFF; CDR3nt: TGTGCCACCAGCAGAGATGGTAGGGCTAATGAAAAACTGTTTTTT
j_gene: TRBJ2-7; d_gene: TRBD1; abundance: NA; v_gene: TRBV4-1; CDR3aa: CASSQGTGSSYEQYF; CDR3nt: TGCGCCAGCAGCCAAGGGACAGGGTCCTCCTACGAGCAGTACTTC
j_gene: TRBJ2-7; d_gene: TRBD1; abundance: NA; v_gene: TRBV18; CDR3aa: CASSPQQGTYEQYF; CDR3nt: TGTGCCAGCTCGCCCCAACAGGGGACCTACGAGCAGTACTTC
j_gene: TRBJ1-2; d_gene: NA; abundance: NA; v_gene: TRBV5-6; CDR3aa: CASSQDGNYGYTF; CDR3nt: TGTGCCAGCAGCCAGGACGGGAACTATGGCTACACCTTC
j_gene: TRBJ1-3; d_gene: NA; abundance: NA; v_gene: TRBV19; CDR3aa: CASSFFRGTGNTIYF; CDR3nt: TGTGCCAGTAGTTTCTTCCGGGGGACTGGAAACACCATATATTTT
j_gene: TRBJ1-2; d_gene: NA; abundance: NA; v_gene: TRBV11-2; CDR3aa: CASSLGGVEGYTF; CDR3nt: TGTGCCAGCAGCCTGGGGGGGGTAGAGGGCTACACCTTC
j_gene: TRBJ1-1; d_gene: NA; abundance: NA; v_gene: TRBV7-3; CDR3aa: CASSLNTNTEAFF; CDR3nt: TGTGCCAGCAGCTTAAACACGAACACTGAAGCTTTCTTT
j_gene: TRBJ1-6; d_gene: TRBD1; abundance: NA; v_gene: TRBV27; CDR3aa: CASRMGQRHNSPLHF; CDR3nt: TGTGCCAGCAGGATGGGACAGAGGCATAATTCACCCCTCCACTTT
j_gene: TRBJ2-2; d_gene: NA; abundance: NA; v_gene: TRBV6-1; CDR3aa: CASKLSIDTGELFF; CDR3nt: TGTGCCAGCAAGCTAAGTATCGACACCGGGGAGCTGTTTTTT
j_gene: TRBJ2-2; d_gene: TRBD1; abundance: NA; v_gene: TRBV18; CDR3aa: CASSPSGGTGELFF; CDR3nt: TGTGCCAGCTCACCATCAGGGGGTACCGGGGAGCTGTTTTTT
j_gene: TRBJ2-7; d_gene: NA; abundance: NA; v_gene: TRBV6-1; CDR3aa: CASSGGTDPYEQYF; CDR3nt: TGTGCCAGCAGTGGGGGGACGGACCCCTACGAGCAGTACTTC
j_gene: TRBJ2-3; d_gene: NA; abundance: NA; v_gene: TRBV10-2; CDR3aa: CASTGSTDTQYF; CDR3nt: TGCGCCAGCACTGGCTCAACAGATACGCAGTATTTT
j_gene: TRBJ1-4; d_gene: TRBD1; abundance: NA; v_gene: TRBV15; CDR3aa: CATSPRDRGLEKLFF; CDR3nt: TGTGCCACCAGCCCCCGGGACAGGGGGCTTGAAAAACTGTTTTTT
j_gene: TRBJ1-2; d_gene: NA; abundance: NA; v_gene: TRBV20-1; CDR3aa: CSARVAPDYTF; CDR3nt: TGCAGTGCTAGAGTGGCCCCTGACTACACCTTC
j_gene: TRBJ2-7; d_gene: NA; abundance: NA; v_gene: TRBV10-3; CDR3aa: CAISAGWQGTYEQYF; CDR3nt: TGTGCCATCAGTGCTGGATGGCAGGGGACCTACGAGCAGTACTTC
j_gene: TRBJ1-3; d_gene: NA; abundance: NA; v_gene: TRBV30; CDR3aa: CAWSVRGTSSGNTIYF; CDR3nt: TGTGCCTGGAGTGTACGTGGGACGAGCTCTGGAAACACCATATATTTT
j_gene: TRBJ2-7; d_gene: TRBD1; abundance: NA; v_gene: TRBV30; CDR3aa: CACRTPTGGSYEQYF; CDR3nt: TGTGCCTGTCGTACACCGACAGGGGGATCCTACGAGCAGTACTTC
j_gene: TRBJ1-5; d_gene: NA; abundance: once; v_gene: TRBV7-3; CDR3aa: CASSQGPQHNQPQHF; CDR3nt: TGTGCCAGCAGCCAAGGGCCCCAACACAATCAGCCCCAGCATTTT
j_gene: TRBJ2-3; d_gene: NA; abundance: NA; v_gene: TRBV10-3; CDR3aa: CAITRDNTDTQYF; CDR3nt: TGTGCCATCACCCGGGACAACACAGATACGCAGTATTTT